This T cell receptor (beta chain) was sequenced during a study of blood T cell repertoires in COVID-19. Here immunoSEQ multiplex PCR was the method, and the copy in TCRdb shows in-frame clones only, minus some. The table records 200,000 to 250,000 clones, around four fifths of them present only once. V lost 1 base to trimming and J lost 1 base, with 7 bases between them. CDR1 and CDR2 from the germline V gene are MNHNS and SASEGT. CDR3 length equals 15 residues. The source of this sequence is a woman over 75 with active or convalescent COVID-19. The chain carries TRBV6-1 and TRBJ2-2, with no clear D. Material for sequencing was peripheral blood. CDR3 in amino acids: CASSEVPRNTGELFF. As DNA, the CDR3 is TGTGCCAGCAGTGAAGTGCCTAGGAACACCGGGGAGCTGTTTTTT.